Listed here are 5 T cell receptor beta chains from one sample, sequenced in a study of shared clonotypes between healthy human individuals. The repertoire was sequenced with immunoSEQ multiplex PCR; TCRdb's copy has only in-frame clones and lacks some. The profile covers 2 million to 2.5 million clones, with 90% to 97% appearing a single time and roughly 0.13% taken by the ten largest. The sequenced material came from naive CD4+ T cells sorted from blood. Noted subset: CD45RA+ positively selected. The receptors stem from a man aged 18 to 30 in good health.

The V call is TRBV29-1, the J call TRBJ1-4; weak D call: TRBD1 (6 bases). CDR1 is SQVTM, CDR2 ANQGSEA, per germline. V lost 5 bases and J lost 3, with 16 bases in between. CDR3 length: 15 residues. This CDR3 is CSVTSTGTPNEKLFF. As DNA, the CDR3 is TGCAGCGTTACGTCGACCGGGACACCTAATGAAAAACTGTTTTTT.

This sequence joins TRBV9 and TRBJ2-7; no clear D gene. The CDR3 totals 15 residues. Germline V gene lookup returns CDR1 SGDLS and CDR2 YYNGEE. The germline V and J ends were trimmed by 7 bases and 3 bases, with 20 bases remaining between them. In DNA form, the CDR3 reads TGTGCCAGCTCCCGCCTCGGGCAGGAGAGCTACGAGCAGTACTTC. Its translation: CASSRLGQESYEQYF.

The chain links TRBV9 to TRBJ1-1; D gene uncertain. This CDR3 comprises 14 residues. V was cut by 2 bases and J by 0 bases, with 8 bases left in between. Germline CDR1 reads SGDLS; CDR2 reads YYNGEE. CDR3 in amino acids: CASSVQHMNTEAFF. In nucleotides, the CDR3 is TGTGCCAGCAGCGTCCAGCACATGAACACTGAAGCTTTCTTT.

V usage is TRBV6-5 and J usage is TRBJ2-7; D tentatively reads TRBD1 or TRBD2 (5 bases each). V lost 5 bases to trimming and J lost 6 bases, with 14 bases between them. The germline V gene encodes CDR1 MNHEY and CDR2 SVGAGI. The CDR3 is 13 residues long. CDR3 DNA: TGTGCCAGCAGTCCCCTTCGTGGGGGCGAGCAGTACTTC. It yields the protein CASSPLRGGEQYF.

The V call is TRBV11-2, the J call TRBJ2-7, with D maybe TRBD2 (5 bases). V was trimmed by 5 bases and J by 2 bases, leaving 13 bases between them. Looked up from germline, CDR1 is SGHAT and CDR2 is FQNNGV. This CDR3 is 14 amino acids long. The DNA of the CDR3 is TGTGCCAGCAGCACGGAGGTGGTTACCTACGAGCAGTACTTC. This codes for CASSTEVVTYEQYF.